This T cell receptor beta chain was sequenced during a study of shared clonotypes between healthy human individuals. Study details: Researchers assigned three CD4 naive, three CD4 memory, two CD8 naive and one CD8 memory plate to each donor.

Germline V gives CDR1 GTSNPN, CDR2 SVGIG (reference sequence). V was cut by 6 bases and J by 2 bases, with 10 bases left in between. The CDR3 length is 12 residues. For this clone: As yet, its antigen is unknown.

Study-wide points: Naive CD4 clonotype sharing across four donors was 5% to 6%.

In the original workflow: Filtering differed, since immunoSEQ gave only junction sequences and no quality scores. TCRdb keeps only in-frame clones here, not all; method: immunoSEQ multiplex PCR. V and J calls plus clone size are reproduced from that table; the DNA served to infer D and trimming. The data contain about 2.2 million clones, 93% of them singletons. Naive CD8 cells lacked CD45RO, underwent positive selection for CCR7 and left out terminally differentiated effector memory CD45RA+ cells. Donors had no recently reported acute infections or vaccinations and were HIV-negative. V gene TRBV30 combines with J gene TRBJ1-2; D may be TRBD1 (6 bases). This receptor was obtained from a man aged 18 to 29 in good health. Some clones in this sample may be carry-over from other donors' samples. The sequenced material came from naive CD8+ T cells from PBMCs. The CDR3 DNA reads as TGTGCCTGTTCAACAGGGAACTATGGCTACACCTTC. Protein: CACSTGNYGYTF. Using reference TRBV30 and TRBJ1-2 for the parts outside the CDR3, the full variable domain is SQTIHQWPATLVQPVGSPLSLECTVEGTSNPNLYWYRQAAGRGLQLLFYSVGIGQISSEVPQNLSASRPQDRQFILSSKKLLLSDSGFYLCACSTGNYGYTFGSGTRLTVV.